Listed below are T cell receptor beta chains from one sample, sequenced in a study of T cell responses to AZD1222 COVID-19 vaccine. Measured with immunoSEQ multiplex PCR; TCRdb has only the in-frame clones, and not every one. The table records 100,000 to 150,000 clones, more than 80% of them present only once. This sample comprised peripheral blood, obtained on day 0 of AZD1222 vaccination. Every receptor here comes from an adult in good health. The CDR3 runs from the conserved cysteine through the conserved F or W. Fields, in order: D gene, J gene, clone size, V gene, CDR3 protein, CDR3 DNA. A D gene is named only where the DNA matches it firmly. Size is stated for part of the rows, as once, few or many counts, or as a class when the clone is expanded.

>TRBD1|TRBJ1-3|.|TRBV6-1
CASSEIRQGALTGNTIYF
TGTGCCAGCAGTGAAATTCGACAGGGGGCGCTAACTGGAAACACCATATATTTT
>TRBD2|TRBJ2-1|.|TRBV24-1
CATSATSGYSYNEQFF
TGTGCCACCAGTGCCACTAGCGGATACTCCTACAATGAGCAGTTCTTC
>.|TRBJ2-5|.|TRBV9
CASSVAFGRQETQYF
TGTGCCAGCAGCGTAGCTTTCGGGCGGCAAGAGACCCAGTACTTC
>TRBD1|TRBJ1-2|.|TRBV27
CASRSGQGARGYTF
TGTGCCAGCAGGTCGGGACAGGGGGCGCGTGGCTACACCTTC
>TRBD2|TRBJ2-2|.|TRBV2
CASRPDSSGGGELFF
TGTGCCAGCAGGCCAGACTCGAGCGGGGGCGGGGAGCTGTTTTTT
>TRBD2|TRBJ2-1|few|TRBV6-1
CASSAYRTSGGEGNEQFF
TGTGCCAGCAGTGCTTACCGGACTAGCGGGGGGGAGGGCAATGAGCAGTTCTTC
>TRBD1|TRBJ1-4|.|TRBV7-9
CASSLPGQLNEKLFF
TGTGCCAGCAGCCTTCCGGGACAGCTTAATGAAAAACTGTTTTTT
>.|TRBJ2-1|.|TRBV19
CASSQISTLYNEQFF
TGTGCCAGTAGTCAAATTTCCACTTTATACAATGAGCAGTTCTTC
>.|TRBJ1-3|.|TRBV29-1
CSVVGPSGNTIYF
TGCAGCGTTGTGGGACCCTCTGGAAACACCATATATTTT
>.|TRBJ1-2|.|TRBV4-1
CASSPAAQNFYGYTF
TGCGCCAGCAGCCCTGCAGCCCAAAACTTCTATGGCTACACCTTC
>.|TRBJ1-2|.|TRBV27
CASSFAGFYGYTF
TGTGCCAGCAGTTTCGCAGGCTTCTATGGCTACACCTTC
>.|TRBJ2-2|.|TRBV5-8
CASSSPGAPLGGELFF
TGTGCCAGCAGCTCACCCGGGGCCCCGTTGGGCGGGGAGCTGTTTTTT
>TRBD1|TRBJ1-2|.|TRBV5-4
CASSLARDRRGYTF
TGTGCCAGCAGCTTGGCCCGGGACAGGCGGGGCTACACCTTC
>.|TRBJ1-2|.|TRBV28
CASTSDGWLYGYTF
TGTGCCAGCACCTCGGACGGATGGCTCTATGGCTACACCTTC
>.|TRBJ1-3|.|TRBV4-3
CASSQDPGDSGNTIYF
TGCGCCAGCAGCCAAGACCCGGGGGACTCTGGAAACACCATATATTTT
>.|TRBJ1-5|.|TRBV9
CASSVGGGQPQHF
TGTGCCAGCAGCGTAGGCGGAGGTCAGCCCCAGCATTTT
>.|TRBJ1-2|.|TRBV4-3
CASSQGTPVGYGYTF
TGCGCCAGCAGCCAAGGTACCCCCGTCGGGTATGGCTACACCTTC
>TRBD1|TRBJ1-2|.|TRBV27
CASSSAGTVANYGYTF
TGTGCCAGCAGTTCCGCAGGGACAGTAGCAAACTATGGCTACACCTTC
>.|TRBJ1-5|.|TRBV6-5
CASSQGPGSAQHF
TGTGCCAGCAGTCAGGGGCCGGGTTCGGCCCAGCATTTT
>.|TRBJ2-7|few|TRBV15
CATSRDKDNSYEQYF
TGTGCCACCAGCAGAGATAAGGACAACTCCTACGAGCAGTACTTC
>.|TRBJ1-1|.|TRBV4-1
CASSQREGSDTEAFF
TGCGCCAGCAGCCAGAGGGAGGGGTCGGACACTGAAGCTTTCTTT
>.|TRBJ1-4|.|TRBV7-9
CASSLVLEKLFF
TGTGCCAGCAGCTTAGTGTTGGAAAAACTGTTTTTT
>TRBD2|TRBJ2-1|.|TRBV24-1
CATSDVAGGPINEQFF
TGTGCCACCAGTGACGTAGCGGGAGGGCCAATCAATGAGCAGTTCTTC
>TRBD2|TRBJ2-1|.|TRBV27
CASTLSTSGTNEQFF
TGTGCCAGCACCTTATCGACTAGCGGGACCAATGAGCAGTTCTTC
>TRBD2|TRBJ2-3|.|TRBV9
CASSVASGGAVDTQYF
TGTGCCAGCAGCGTAGCGAGCGGGGGCGCGGTAGATACGCAGTATTTT
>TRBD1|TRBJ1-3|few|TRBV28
CASSSAPTGGASGNTIYF
TGTGCCAGCAGTTCGGCCCCCACAGGGGGCGCCTCTGGAAACACCATATATTTT